This entry is about one TCR beta chain. Its antigen is not known. This CDR3 has 17 amino acids. Trimming took 3 bases from V and 0 from J, leaving 14 bases between them. In germline, CDR1 is LNHDA, CDR2 SQIVND (reference sequence). Only in-frame clones appear in the TCRdb table, and some are missing; sequencing was by immunoSEQ multiplex PCR. The sample consists of 2 million to 2.5 million clones, 85% to 95% of them appearing once. This sample was included in a study of shared clonotypes between healthy human individuals. Study summary: Per donor, three plates held CD4 naive cells, three held CD4 memory, two held CD8 naive and one held CD8 memory. Study findings and constraints: Sample collection involved blood only; tissue repertoires are likely different. Although depth was large, rarefaction showed that sequencing of the sorted subsets was incomplete.

Sequenced: naive CD4+ T cells from PBMCs. This sample's subset: CD45RA+ positively selected. This rearrangement joins TRBV19 to TRBJ1-4; D uncertain. This TCR came from a man younger than 35 in good health. Some clones in this sample may be carry-over from other donors' samples. CDR3 loop: CASSIDRREATNEKLFF. The CDR3 nucleotides are TGTGCCAGTAGTATCGATCGACGCGAAGCAACTAATGAAAAACTGTTTTTT.